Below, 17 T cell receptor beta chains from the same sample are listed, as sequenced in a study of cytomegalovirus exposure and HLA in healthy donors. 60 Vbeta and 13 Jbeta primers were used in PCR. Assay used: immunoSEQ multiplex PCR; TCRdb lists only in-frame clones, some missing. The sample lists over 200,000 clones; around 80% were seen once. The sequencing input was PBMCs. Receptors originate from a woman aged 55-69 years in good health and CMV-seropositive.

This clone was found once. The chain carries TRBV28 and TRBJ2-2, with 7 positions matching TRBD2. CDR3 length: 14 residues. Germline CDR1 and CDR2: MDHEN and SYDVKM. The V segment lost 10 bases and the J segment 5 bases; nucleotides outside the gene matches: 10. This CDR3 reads CATTTGGLTGELFF. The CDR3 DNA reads TGTGCCACCACGACGGGAGGTTTAACCGGGGAGCTGTTTTTT.

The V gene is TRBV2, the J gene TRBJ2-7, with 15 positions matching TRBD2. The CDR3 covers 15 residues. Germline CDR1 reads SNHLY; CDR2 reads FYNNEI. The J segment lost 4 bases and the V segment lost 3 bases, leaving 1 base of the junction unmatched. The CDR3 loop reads CASSEGLAGGYEQYF. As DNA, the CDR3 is TGTGCCAGCAGTGAGGGACTAGCGGGAGGATACGAGCAGTACTTC.

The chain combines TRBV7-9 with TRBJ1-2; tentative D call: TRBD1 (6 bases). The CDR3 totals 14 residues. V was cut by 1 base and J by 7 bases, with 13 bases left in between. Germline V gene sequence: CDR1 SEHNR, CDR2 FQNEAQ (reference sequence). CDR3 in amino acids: CASSLGAGVIGYTF. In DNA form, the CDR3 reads TGTGCCAGCAGCTTAGGTGCAGGGGTTATTGGCTACACCTTC.

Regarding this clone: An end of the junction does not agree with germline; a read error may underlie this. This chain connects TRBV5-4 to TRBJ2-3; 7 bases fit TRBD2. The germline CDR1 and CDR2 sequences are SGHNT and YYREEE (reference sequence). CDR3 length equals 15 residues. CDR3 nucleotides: TGCGCCAGCAGCCAAGAGCGGGGAGGGTCAGATACGCAGTATTTT. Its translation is CASSQERGGSDTQYF. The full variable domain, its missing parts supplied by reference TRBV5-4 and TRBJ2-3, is ETGVTQSPTHLIKTRGQQVTLRCSSQSGHNTVSWYQQALGQGPQFIFQYYREEENGRGNFPPRFSGLQFPNYSSELNVNALELDDSALYLCASSQERGGSDTQYFGPGTRLTVL.

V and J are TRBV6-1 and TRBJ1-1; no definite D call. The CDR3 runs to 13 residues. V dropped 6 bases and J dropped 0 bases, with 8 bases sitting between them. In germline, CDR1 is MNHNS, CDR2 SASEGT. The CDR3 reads CASRQNLNTEAFF. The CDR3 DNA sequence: TGTGCCAGCAGACAGAACTTGAACACTGAAGCTTTCTTT.

The CDR3 protein is CASSFWSSGANVLTF. In DNA form, the CDR3 reads TGTGCCAGCAGTTTTTGGAGCTCTGGGGCCAACGTCCTGACTTTC. J is TRBJ2-6 and V is TRBV28; unclear D gene. Deletions cut 3 bases from V and 0 bases from J, with 6 bases between. Per germline, CDR1 MDHEN and CDR2 SYDVKM. The CDR3 consists of 15 residues.

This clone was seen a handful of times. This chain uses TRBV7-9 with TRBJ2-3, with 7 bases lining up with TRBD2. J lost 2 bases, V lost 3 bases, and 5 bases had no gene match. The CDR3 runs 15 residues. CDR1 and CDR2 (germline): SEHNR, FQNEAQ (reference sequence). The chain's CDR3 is CASSFSGRSTDTQYF. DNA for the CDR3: TGTGCCAGCAGCTTTAGCGGGCGTTCCACAGATACGCAGTATTTT.

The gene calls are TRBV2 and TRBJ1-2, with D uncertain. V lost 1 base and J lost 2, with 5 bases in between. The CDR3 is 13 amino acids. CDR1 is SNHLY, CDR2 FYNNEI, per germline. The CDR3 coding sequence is TGTGCCAGCAGTGAAGTCCCGAACTATGGCTACACCTTC. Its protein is CASSEVPNYGYTF.

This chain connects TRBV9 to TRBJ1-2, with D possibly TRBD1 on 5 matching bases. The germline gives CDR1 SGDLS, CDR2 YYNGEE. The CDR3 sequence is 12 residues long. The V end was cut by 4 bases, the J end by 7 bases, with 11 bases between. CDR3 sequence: CASSTGGGGYTF. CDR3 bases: TGTGCCAGCAGCACGGGGGGGGGTGGCTACACCTTC.

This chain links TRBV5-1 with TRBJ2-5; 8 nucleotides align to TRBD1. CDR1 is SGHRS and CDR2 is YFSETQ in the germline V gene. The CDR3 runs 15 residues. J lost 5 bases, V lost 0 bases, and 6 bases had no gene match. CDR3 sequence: CASSLVTGGRETQYF. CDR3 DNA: TGCGCCAGCAGCTTGGTTACAGGGGGAAGGGAGACCCAGTACTTC.

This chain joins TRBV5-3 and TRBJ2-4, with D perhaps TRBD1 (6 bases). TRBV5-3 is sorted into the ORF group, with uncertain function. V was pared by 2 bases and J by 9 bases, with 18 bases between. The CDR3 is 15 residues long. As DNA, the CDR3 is TGTGCCAGAAGCTTACAACAGGGTGAGATAGGCATTCAGTACTTC. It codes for CARSLQQGEIGIQYF.

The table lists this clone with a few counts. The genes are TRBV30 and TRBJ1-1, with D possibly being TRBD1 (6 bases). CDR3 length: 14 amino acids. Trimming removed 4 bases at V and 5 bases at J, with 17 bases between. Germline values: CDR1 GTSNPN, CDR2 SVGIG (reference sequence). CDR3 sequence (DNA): TGTGCCTGGATTAGAGACAGGAAGAAGACTGAAGCTTTCTTT. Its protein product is CAWIRDRKKTEAFF.

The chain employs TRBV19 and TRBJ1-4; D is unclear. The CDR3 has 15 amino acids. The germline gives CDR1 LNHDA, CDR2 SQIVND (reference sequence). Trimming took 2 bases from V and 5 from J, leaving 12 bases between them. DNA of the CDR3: TGTGCCAGTAGTATAAAGGCACAGACAAATGAAAAACTGTTTTTT. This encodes CASSIKAQTNEKLFF.

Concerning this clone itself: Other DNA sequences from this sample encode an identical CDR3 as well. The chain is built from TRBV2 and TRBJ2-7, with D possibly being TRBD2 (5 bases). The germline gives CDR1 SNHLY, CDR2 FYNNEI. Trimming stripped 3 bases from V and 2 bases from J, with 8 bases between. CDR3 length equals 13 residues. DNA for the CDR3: TGTGCCAGCAGTGAGAGCGGAACCTACGAGCAGTACTTC. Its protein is CASSESGTYEQYF.

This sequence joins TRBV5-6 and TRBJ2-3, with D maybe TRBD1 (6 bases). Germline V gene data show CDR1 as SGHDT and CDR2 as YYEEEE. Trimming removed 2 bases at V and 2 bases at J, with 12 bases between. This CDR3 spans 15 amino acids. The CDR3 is CASSFLGQNTDTQYF. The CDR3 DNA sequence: TGTGCCAGCAGCTTTCTTGGACAGAACACAGATACGCAGTATTTT.

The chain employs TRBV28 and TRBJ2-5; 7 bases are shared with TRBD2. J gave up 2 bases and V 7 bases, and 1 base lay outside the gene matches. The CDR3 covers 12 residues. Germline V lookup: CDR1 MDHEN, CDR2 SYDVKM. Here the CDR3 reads CASKLAQETQYF. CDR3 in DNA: TGTGCCAGCAAACTAGCGCAAGAGACCCAGTACTTC.

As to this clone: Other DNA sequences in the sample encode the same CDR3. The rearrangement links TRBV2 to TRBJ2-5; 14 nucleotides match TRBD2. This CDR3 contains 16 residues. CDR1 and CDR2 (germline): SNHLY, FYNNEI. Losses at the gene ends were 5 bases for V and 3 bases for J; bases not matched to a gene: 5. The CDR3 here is CASSRQGLAGEETQYF. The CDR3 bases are TGTGCCAGCAGTCGCCAGGGACTAGCGGGAGAAGAGACCCAGTACTTC.